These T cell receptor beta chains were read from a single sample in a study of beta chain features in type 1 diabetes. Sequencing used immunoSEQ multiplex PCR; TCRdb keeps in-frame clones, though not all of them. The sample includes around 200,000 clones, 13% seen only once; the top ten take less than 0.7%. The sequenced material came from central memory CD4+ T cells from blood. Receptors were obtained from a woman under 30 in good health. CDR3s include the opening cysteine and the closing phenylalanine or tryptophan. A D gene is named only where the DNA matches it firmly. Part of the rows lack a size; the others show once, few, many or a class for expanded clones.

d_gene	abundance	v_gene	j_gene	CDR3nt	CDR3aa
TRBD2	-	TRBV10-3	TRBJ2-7	TGTGCCATCAGTGACACCGGGACTAGCGGGGGGTACGAGCAGTACTTC	CAISDTGTSGGYEQYF
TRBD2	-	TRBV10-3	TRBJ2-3	TGTGCCATCAGTGATAGTACTAGCGGGAAAGATACGCAGTATTTT	CAISDSTSGKDTQYF
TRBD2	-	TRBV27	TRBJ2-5	TGTGCCAGCAGTTTAAATGGGGCTAGCGGGAGCAGGGAGACCCAGTACTTC	CASSLNGASGSRETQYF
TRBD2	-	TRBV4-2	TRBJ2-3	TGTGCCAGCAGCCGCGCCGGGACTAGCGGGACCCCGGCCACAGATACGCAGTATTTT	CASSRAGTSGTPATDTQYF
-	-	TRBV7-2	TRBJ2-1	TGTGCCAGCAGCTTCGGACACCAGAACAATGAGCAGTTCTTC	CASSFGHQNNEQFF
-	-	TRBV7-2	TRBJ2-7	TGTGCCAGCAGCTTAGCGGCAGCAGGGGTGGCCTACGAGCAGTACTTC	CASSLAAAGVAYEQYF
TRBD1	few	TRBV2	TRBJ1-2	TGTGCCAGCAGTGTCAGACAGGGGGTTAACTATGGCTACACCTTC	CASSVRQGVNYGYTF
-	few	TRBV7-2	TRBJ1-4	TGTGCCAGCAGCCCCCGGGGGGAAAAACTGTTTTTT	CASSPRGEKLFF
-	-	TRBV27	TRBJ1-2	TGTCCCAGGCGGTCTAACTATGGCTACACCTTC	CPRRSNYGYTF
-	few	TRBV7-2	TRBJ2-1	TGTGCCAGCAGCTTACGGCACCTTAGCGTGTACAATGAGCAGTTCTTC	CASSLRHLSVYNEQFF
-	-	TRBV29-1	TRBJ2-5	TGCAGCGTTGAACGCAGCCAAGAGACCCAGTACTTC	CSVERSQETQYF
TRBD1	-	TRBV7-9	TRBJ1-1	TGTGCCAGCAGCCTCGACAGGGGGAGAACTGAAGCTTTCTTT	CASSLDRGRTEAFF
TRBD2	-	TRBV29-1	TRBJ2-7	TGCAGCGCCTCGGGACTAGTCGCCTACGAGCAGTACTTC	CSASGLVAYEQYF
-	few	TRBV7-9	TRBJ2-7	TGTGCCAGCAGCTTAAAGACGGCAGGGTCCCACGAGCAGTACTTC	CASSLKTAGSHEQYF
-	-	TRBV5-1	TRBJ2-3	TGCGCCAGCAGCTTGGCCGTCGGGCAGGGGTCCACAGATACGCAGTATTTT	CASSLAVGQGSTDTQYF
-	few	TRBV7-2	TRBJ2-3	TGTGCCAGCACCTCAGGGGTGGGGGGGAGGAGAGATACGCAGTATTTT	CASTSGVGGRRDTQYF
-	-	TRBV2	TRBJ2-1	TGTGCCAGCAGTGAAGCGCGGCTAGGGGCCGGGTCTAATGAGCAGTTCTTC	CASSEARLGAGSNEQFF
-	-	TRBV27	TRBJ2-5	TGTGCCAGCAGATCGGACAGGGAGGGGGAGACCCAGTACTTC	CASRSDREGETQYF
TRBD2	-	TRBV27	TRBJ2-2	TGTGCCAGCAGTCTGGGACTAACCGGGGAGCTGTTTTTT	CASSLGLTGELFF
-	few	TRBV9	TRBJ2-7	TGTGCCAGCAGCGTAGTCCCGGGTAGCTCCTACGAGCAGTACTTC	CASSVVPGSSYEQYF
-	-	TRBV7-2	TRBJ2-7	TGTGCCAGCAGCCCCCGGCCGGGATCCGCCTACGAGCAGTACTTC	CASSPRPGSAYEQYF
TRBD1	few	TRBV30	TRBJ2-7	TGTGCCTGGAGTGTAACAGGGGTAAAGTACGAGCAGTACTTC	CAWSVTGVKYEQYF
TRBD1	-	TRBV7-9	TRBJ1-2	TGTGCCAGCGGGTGGACAGGGGGCGCCTATGGCTACACCTTC	CASGWTGGAYGYTF
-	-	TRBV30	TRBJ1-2	TGTGCCTGGAGTCAATCGCAGGGGTTAAGCTACACCTTC	CAWSQSQGLSYTF
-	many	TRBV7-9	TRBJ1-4	TGTGCCAGCAGTGCGGGGCAGAGGAGTGAAAAACTGTTTTTT	CASSAGQRSEKLFF
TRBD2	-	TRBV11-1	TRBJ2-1	TGTGCCAGCAACCGGGAGGGCCTCGCAGGGGAGCAGTTCTTC	CASNREGLAGEQFF
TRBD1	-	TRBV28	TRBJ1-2	TGTGCCAGCAGTTTTTTAGGACAGGACCTCTATGGCTACACCTTC	CASSFLGQDLYGYTF
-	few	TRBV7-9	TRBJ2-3	TGTGCCAGCAGCTCAGGCAGAAATACCCGCACAGATACGCAGTATTTT	CASSSGRNTRTDTQYF
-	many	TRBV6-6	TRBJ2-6	TGTGCCAGCAGCCCCGCGTCCTCTGGGGCCAACGTCCTGACTTTC	CASSPASSGANVLTF
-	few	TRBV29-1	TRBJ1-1	TGCAGCGCGGGAATTGGGGGCGCGGGCACTGAAGCTTTCTTT	CSAGIGGAGTEAFF
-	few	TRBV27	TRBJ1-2	TGTGCCAGCAGTTCCAACGACAGGCTGGATGGCTACACCTTC	CASSSNDRLDGYTF
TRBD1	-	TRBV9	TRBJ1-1	TGTGCCAGCAGCAGGACAGGTCAGAACACTGAAGCTTTCTTT	CASSRTGQNTEAFF
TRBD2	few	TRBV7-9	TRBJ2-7	TGTGCTAGCACTCTAGCGGGAGGGTCCTACGAGCAGTACTTC	CASTLAGGSYEQYF
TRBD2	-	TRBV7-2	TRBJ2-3	TGTGCCAGCAGCGAAGGGACTAGGCTTAAAGATACGCAGTATTTT	CASSEGTRLKDTQYF
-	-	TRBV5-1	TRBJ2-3	TGCGCCAGCAGCTTTTCAGGCACAGATACGCAGTATTTT	CASSFSGTDTQYF
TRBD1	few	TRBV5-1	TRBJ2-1	TGCGCCAGCAGCTTGGGGGACAGGGAAGATGAGCAGTTCTTC	CASSLGDREDEQFF
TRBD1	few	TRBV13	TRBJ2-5	TGTGCCAGCAGCCCCCCCCGGACAGGGGTGAAGACCCAGTACTTC	CASSPPRTGVKTQYF
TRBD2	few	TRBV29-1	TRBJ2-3	TGCAGCGGCGGACTAGCGGGCACAGATACGCAGTATTTT	CSGGLAGTDTQYF
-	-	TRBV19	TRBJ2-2	TGTGCCAGTAGTGCACGAGACAGTCTTCCCGGGGAGCTGTTTTTT	CASSARDSLPGELFF
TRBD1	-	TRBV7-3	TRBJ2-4	TGTGCCAGCAGCTATCGGACAGGATCTAAAAACATTCAGTACTTC	CASSYRTGSKNIQYF
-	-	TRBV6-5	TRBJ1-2	TGTGCCAGCAGTTACGCAGGCTATGGCTACACCTTC	CASSYAGYGYTF
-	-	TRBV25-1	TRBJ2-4	TGTGCCAGCAGTGAACGGAGGGTTGAAAACATTCAGTACTTC	CASSERRVENIQYF
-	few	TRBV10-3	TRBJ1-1	TGTGCCATCAGTGATCCAGGGTTCGCGAACACTGAAGCTTTCTTT	CAISDPGFANTEAFF
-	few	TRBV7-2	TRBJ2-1	TGTGCCAGCAGCTTCAGGGATGAGCAGTTCTTC	CASSFRDEQFF
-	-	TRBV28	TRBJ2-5	TGTGCCAGCAGTGCCCCGGGAACGAAGACAGAGACCCAGTACTTC	CASSAPGTKTETQYF
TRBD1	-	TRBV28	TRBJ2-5	TGTGCCAGCTATTCGGACAGGGGCTCTAAAGAGACCCAGTACTTC	CASYSDRGSKETQYF
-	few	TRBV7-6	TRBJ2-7	TGTGCCAGCAGCATGGGACTGTCCTACGAGCAGTACTTC	CASSMGLSYEQYF